Below, one T cell receptor (beta chain) is given with its context. Its target is unknown. This sample stems from a study of shared clonotypes between healthy human individuals. Study-level findings and limits: How much donors shared clonotypes was expected to be affected by sequencing depth. In contrast to clonotypes shared by all four donors, non-shared clonotypes had lower generation probabilities.

Here immunoSEQ multiplex PCR was the method, and the copy in TCRdb shows in-frame clones only, minus some. The sample shows roughly 1.5 million clones, 95% to 99% of them seen only once. Healthy and HIV-negative, the adult donors had no recent acute infections or vaccinations. Naive CD4+ cells were CD45RA-selected; the remaining cells were memory. With V trimmed by 3 bases and J by 0 bases, 1 base remained unmatched. CDR3 length: 14 amino acids. Germline-derived CDR1 and CDR2 are LNHDA and SQIVND (reference sequence). The chain employs TRBV19 and TRBJ1-1; 7 bases align to TRBD1. This sequence originates from a man aged 30 to 45 in good health. The source material was naive CD4+ T cells sorted from blood. Stated subset: CD45RA+ positively selected. CDR3 region: CASSIGTVNTEAFF. DNA of the CDR3: TGTGCCAGTAGTATTGGGACAGTGAACACTGAAGCTTTCTTT. Full variable domain (remainder filled in from reference TRBV19 and TRBJ1-1): DGGITQSPKYLFRKEGQNVTLSCEQNLNHDAMYWYRQDPGQGLRLIYYSQIVNDFQKGDIAEGYSVSREKKESFPLTVTSAQKNPTAFYLCASSIGTVNTEAFFGQGTRLTVV.